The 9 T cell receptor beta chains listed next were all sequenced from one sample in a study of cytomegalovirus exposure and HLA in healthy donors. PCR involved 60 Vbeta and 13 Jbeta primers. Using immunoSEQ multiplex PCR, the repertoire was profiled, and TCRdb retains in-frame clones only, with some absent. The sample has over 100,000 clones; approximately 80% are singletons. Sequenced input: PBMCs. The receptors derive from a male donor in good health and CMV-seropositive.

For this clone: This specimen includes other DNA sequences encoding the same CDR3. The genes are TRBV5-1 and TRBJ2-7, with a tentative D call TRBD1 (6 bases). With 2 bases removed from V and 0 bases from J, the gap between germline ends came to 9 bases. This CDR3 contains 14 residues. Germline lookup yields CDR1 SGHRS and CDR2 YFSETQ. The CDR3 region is CASSLQGSSYEQYF. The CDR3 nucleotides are TGCGCCAGCAGCTTACAGGGTAGCTCCTACGAGCAGTACTTC.

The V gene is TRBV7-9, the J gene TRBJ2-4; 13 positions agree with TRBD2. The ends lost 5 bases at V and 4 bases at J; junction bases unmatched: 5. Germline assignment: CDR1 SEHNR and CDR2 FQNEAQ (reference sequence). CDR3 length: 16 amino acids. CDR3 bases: TGTGCCAGCAGCCGGACTAGCGGGGGCTCAAAAAACATTCAGTACTTC. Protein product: CASSRTSGGSKNIQYF.

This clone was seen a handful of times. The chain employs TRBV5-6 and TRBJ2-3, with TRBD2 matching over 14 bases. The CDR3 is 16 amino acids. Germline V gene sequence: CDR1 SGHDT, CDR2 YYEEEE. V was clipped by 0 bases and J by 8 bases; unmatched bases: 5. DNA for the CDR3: TGTGCCAGCAGCTTGGAGGGACTAGCGGGAGTATCTACGCAGTATTTT. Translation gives CASSLEGLAGVSTQYF.

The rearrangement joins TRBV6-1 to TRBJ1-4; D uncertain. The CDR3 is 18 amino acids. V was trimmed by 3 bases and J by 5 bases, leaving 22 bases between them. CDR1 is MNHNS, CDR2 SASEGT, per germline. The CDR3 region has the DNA TGTGCCAGCAGTGACTGTCCAAGTCTCCTAGTCGACAATGAAAAACTGTTTTTT. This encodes CASSDCPSLLVDNEKLFF.

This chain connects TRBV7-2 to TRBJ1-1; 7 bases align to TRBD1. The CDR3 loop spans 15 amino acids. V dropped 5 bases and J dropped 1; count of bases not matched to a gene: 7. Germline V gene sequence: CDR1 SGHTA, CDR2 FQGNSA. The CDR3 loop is CASSPRQGGNTEAFF. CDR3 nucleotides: TGTGCCAGCAGCCCCCGACAGGGAGGGAACACTGAAGCTTTCTTT.

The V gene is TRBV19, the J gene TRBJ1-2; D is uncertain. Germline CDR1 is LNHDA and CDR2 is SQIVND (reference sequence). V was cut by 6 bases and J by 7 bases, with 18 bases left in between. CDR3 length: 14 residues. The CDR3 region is CASSQERRAGGYTF. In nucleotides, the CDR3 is TGTGCCAGTAGCCAGGAGAGGAGGGCAGGTGGCTACACCTTC.

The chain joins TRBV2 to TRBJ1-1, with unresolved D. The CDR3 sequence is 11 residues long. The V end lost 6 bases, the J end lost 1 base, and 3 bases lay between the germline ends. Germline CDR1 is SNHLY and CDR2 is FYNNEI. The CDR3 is CASRQNTEAFF. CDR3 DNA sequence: TGTGCCAGCAGACAGAACACTGAAGCTTTCTTT.

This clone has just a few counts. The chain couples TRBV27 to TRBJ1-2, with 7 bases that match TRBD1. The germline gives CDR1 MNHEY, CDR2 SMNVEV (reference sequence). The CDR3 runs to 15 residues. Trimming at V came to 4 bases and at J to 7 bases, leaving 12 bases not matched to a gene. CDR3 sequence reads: CASSSISGQAGGYTF. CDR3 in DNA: TGTGCCAGCAGTTCAATCTCCGGACAGGCGGGTGGCTACACCTTC.

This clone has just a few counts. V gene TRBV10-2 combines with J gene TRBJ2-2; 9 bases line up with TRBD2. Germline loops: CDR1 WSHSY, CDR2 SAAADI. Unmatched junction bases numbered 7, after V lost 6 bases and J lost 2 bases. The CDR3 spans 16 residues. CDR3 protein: CASRGPGTSNTGELFF. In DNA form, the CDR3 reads TGCGCCAGCAGAGGTCCCGGGACTAGCAACACCGGGGAGCTGTTTTTT.